These 6 T cell receptor beta chains came from one sample sequenced in a study of blood T cell repertoires in COVID-19. The table came from immunoSEQ multiplex PCR; TCRdb's copy has only in-frame clones and leaves some out. The top ten hold 3% to 4% of the sample, which has 300,000 to 450,000 clones, about 92% seen once. Sequenced: peripheral blood. The receptor source for this set is an older woman with COVID-19, enrolled during active disease.

This chain uses TRBV7-2 with TRBJ2-2; TRBD2 might be the D (6 bases). The V and J ends lost 4 bases and 10 bases respectively, with 13 bases between them. CDR1 is SGHTA, CDR2 FQGNSA, per germline. The CDR3 is 13 amino acids. The CDR3 reads CASSSGTLPELFF. Written as DNA, the CDR3 is TGTGCCAGCAGCTCAGGGACTTTACCGGAGCTGTTTTTT.

The J gene is TRBJ1-2, the V gene TRBV7-2; 11 bases are a match to TRBD1. CDR1 and CDR2 from the germline V gene are SGHTA and FQGNSA. The CDR3 loop spans 16 amino acids. V trimming: 3 bases; J trimming: 6 bases; junction bases outside the gene matches: 9. The CDR3 is CASSFLNPGQGDGYTF. Here the CDR3 DNA reads TGTGCCAGCAGCTTCCTCAATCCGGGACAGGGGGATGGCTACACCTTC.

This clone was counted a few times. The chain links TRBV19 to TRBJ1-2; TRBD1 might be the D (5 bases). The germline V gene has CDR1 LNHDA and CDR2 SQIVND (reference sequence). The CDR3 has 14 amino acids. V was clipped by 8 bases and J by 1 base, with 14 bases between them. CDR3 nucleotide sequence: TGTGCCAGTTCGAGGGACGGGGGTAACTATGGCTACACCTTC. Amino acid sequence: CASSRDGGNYGYTF.

V usage is TRBV2 and J usage is TRBJ1-4, with TRBD1 matching over 9 bases. Germline V CDR1 and CDR2: SNHLY, FYNNEI. V lost 6 bases to trimming and J lost 2 bases; unmatched junction nucleotides: 10. CDR3 length: 17 amino acids. The CDR3 loop is CASRITGGMRTNEKLFF. The CDR3 DNA sequence: TGTGCCAGCAGAATTACAGGGGGCATGCGGACTAATGAAAAACTGTTTTTT.

J is TRBJ2-5 and V is TRBV6-5; TRBD2 matches 9 bases. In germline, CDR1 is MNHEY, CDR2 SVGAGI. CDR3 length: 14 amino acids. V lost 5 bases and J lost 2; bases outside the gene matches: 3. In DNA, the CDR3 is TGTGCCAGCAGTCTGCGGGGGGGGCAAGAGACCCAGTACTTC. Translation gives CASSLRGGQETQYF.

The genes are TRBV19 and TRBJ1-2, with TRBD1 identical over 10 bases. The germline CDR1 and CDR2 sequences are LNHDA and SQIVND (reference sequence). V lost 6 bases, J lost 5 bases, and 6 bases stayed unmatched. The CDR3 length is 14 residues. The DNA for the CDR3 is TGTGCCAGTAGCAAATGGGGACAGGGGTATGGCTACACCTTC. Amino acid sequence: CASSKWGQGYGYTF.